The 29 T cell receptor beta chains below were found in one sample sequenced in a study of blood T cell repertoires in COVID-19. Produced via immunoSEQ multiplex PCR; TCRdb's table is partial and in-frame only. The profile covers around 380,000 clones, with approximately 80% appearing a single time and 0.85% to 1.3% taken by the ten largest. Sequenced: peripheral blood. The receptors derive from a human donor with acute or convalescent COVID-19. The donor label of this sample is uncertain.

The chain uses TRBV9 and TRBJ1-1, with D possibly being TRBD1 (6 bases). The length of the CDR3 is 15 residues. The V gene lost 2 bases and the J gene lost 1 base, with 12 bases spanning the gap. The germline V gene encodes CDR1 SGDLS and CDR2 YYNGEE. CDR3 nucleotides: TGTGCCAGCAGCGTCCTGTCAGGGGCGAACACTGAAGCTTTCTTT. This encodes CASSVLSGANTEAFF.

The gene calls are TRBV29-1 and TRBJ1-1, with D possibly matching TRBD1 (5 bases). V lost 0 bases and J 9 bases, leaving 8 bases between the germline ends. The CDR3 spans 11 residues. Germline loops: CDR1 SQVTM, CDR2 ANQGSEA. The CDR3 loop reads CSVEDPDKAFF. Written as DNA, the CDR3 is TGCAGCGTTGAAGATCCGGACAAAGCTTTCTTT. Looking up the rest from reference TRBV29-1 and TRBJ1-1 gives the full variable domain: SAVISQKPSRDICQRGTSLTIQCQVDSQVTMMFWYRQQPGQSLTLIATANQGSEATYESGFVIDKFPISRPNLTFSTLTVSNMSPEDSSIYLCSVEDPDKAFFGQGTRLTVV.

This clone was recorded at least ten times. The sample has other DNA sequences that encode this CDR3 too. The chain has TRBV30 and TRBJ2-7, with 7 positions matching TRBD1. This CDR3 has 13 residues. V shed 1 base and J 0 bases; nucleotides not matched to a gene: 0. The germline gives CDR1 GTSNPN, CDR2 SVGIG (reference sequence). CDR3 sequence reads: CAWSGDSSYEQYF. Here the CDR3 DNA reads TGTGCCTGGAGTGGGGACAGCTCCTACGAGCAGTACTTC.

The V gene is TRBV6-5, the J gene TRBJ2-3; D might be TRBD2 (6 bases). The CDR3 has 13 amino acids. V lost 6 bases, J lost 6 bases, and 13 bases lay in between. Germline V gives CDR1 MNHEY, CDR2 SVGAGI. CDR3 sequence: CASRREAYDTQYF. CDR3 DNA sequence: TGTGCCAGCAGGAGGGAGGCCTATGATACGCAGTATTTT.

The CDR3 DNA reads TGTGCCAGCACCTCCCCGAGGGGGCACTCCTACGAGCAGTACTTC. Protein: CASTSPRGHSYEQYF. This rearrangement joins TRBV6-5 to TRBJ2-7; 7 bases fit TRBD1. Unmatched junction bases numbered 9, after V lost 7 bases and J lost 0 bases. CDR3 length equals 15 residues. The germline gives CDR1 MNHEY, CDR2 SVGAGI.

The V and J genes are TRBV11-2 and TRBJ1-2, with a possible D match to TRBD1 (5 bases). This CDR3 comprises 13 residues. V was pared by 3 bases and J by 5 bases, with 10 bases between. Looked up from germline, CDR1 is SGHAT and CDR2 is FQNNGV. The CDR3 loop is CASSLAGFYGYTF. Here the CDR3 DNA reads TGTGCCAGCAGCTTGGCAGGGTTTTATGGCTACACCTTC. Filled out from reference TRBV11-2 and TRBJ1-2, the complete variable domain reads EAGVAQSPRYKIIEKRQSVAFWCNPISGHATLYWYQQILGQGPKLLIQFQNNGVVDDSQLPKDRFSAERLKGVDSTLKIQPAKLEDSAVYLCASSLAGFYGYTFGSGTRLTVV.

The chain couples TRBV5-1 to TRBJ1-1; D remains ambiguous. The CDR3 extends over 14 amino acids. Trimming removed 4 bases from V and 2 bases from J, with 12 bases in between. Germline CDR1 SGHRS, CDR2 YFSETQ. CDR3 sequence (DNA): TGCGCCAGCAGCCCCCGCGCGATCAACACTGAAGCTTTCTTT. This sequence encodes CASSPRAINTEAFF.

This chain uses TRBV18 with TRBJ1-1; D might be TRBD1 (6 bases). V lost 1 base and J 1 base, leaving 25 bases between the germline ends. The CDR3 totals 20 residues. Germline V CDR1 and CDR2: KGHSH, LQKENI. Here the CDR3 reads CASSPQSPTGYVGRNTEAFF. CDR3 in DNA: TGTGCCAGCTCACCACAAAGTCCCACAGGGTATGTCGGGCGGAACACTGAAGCTTTCTTT.

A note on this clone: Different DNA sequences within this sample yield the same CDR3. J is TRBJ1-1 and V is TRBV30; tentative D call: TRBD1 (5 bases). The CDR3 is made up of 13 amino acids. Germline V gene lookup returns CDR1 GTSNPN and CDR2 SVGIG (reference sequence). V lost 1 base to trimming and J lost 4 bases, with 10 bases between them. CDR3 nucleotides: TGTGCCTGGAGTGGCGGGGGGGGCACTGAAGCTTTCTTT. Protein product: CAWSGGGGTEAFF.

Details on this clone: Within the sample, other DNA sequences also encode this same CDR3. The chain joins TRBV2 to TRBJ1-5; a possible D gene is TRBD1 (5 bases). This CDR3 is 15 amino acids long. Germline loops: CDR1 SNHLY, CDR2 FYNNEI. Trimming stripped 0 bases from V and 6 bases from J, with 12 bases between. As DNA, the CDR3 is TGTGCCAGCAGTGAAGCGCTTCGGGGGGGTCAGCCCCAGCATTTT. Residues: CASSEALRGGQPQHF.

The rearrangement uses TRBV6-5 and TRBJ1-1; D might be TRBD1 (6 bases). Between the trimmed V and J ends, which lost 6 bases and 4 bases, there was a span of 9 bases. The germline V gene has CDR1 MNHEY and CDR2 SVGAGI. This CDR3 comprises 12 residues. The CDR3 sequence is CASRQGSTEAFF. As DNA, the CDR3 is TGTGCCAGCAGACAGGGTAGCACTGAAGCTTTCTTT.

The CDR3 sequence: CACTKQGTLSNTEAFF. The CDR3 DNA is TGTGCCTGCACAAAGCAAGGGACATTAAGTAACACTGAAGCTTTCTTT. This chain connects TRBV30 to TRBJ1-1; possibly TRBD1 for D (6 bases). Germline values: CDR1 GTSNPN, CDR2 SVGIG (reference sequence). The V end was cut by 6 bases, the J end by 2 bases, with 22 bases between. CDR3 length: 16 residues.

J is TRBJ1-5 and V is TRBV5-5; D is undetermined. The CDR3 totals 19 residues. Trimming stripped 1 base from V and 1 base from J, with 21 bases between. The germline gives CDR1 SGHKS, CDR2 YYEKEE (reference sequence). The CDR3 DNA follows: TGTGCCAGCAGCTTGAATCTTGGCGGATCGAGTCTGAGCAATCAGCCCCAGCATTTT. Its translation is CASSLNLGGSSLSNQPQHF.

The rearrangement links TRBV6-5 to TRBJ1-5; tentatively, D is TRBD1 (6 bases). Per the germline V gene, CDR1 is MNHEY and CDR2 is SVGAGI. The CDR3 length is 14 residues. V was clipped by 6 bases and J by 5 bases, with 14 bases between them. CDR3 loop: CASRSRGSYQPQHF. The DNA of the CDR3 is TGTGCCAGCAGGTCCAGGGGTTCGTATCAGCCCCAGCATTTT.

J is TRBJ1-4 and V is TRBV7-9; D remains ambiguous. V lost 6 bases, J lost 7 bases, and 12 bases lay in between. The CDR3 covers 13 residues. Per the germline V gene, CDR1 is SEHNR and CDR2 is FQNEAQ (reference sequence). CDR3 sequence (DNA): TGTGCCAGCAGTCCGAAAACGGGTGAAAAACTGTTTTTT. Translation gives CASSPKTGEKLFF. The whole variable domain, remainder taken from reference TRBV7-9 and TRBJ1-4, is DTGVSQNPRHKITKRGQNVTFRCDPISEHNRLYWYRQTLGQGPEFLTYFQNEAQLEKSRLLSDRFSAERPKGSFSTLEIQRTEQGDSAMYLCASSPKTGEKLFFGSGTQLSVL.

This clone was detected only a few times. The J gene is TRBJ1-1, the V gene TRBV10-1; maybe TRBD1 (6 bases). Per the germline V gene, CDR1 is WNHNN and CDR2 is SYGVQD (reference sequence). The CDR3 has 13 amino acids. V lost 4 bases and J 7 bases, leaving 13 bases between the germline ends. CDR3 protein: CASSVGGLNEAFF. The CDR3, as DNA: TGCGCCAGCAGTGTTGGGGGCCTAAATGAAGCTTTCTTT.

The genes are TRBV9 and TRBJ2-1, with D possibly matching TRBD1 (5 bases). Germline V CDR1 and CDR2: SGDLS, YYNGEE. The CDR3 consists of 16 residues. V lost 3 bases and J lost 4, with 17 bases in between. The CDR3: CASSDPTQGLYNEQFF. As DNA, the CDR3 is TGTGCCAGCAGCGACCCAACCCAGGGCCTATACAATGAGCAGTTCTTC.

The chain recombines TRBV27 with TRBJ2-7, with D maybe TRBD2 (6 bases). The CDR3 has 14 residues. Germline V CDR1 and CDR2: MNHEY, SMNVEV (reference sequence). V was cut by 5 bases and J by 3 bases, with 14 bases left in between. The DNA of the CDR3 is TGTGCCAGCAGTGGGCGGGACGGGCTCTACGAGCAGTACTTC. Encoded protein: CASSGRDGLYEQYF.

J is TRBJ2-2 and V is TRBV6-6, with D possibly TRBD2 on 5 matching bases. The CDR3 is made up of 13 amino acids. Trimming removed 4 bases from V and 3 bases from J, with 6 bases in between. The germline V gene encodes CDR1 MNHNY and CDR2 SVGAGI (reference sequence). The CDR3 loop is CASSLRDTGELFF. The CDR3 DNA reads TGTGCCAGCAGTTTGAGGGACACCGGGGAGCTGTTTTTT.

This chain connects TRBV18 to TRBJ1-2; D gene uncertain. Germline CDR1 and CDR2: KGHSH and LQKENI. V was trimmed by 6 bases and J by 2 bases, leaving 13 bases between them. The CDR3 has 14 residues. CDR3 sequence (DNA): TGTGCCAGCTCGCCGGTGACATCGAACTATGGCTACACCTTC. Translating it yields CASSPVTSNYGYTF.

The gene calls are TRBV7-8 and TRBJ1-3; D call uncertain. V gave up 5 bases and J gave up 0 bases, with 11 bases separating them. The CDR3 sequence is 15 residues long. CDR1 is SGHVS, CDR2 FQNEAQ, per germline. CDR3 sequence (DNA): TGTGCCAGCAGCGGATGGAGGACCTCTGGAAACACCATATATTTT. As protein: CASSGWRTSGNTIYF.

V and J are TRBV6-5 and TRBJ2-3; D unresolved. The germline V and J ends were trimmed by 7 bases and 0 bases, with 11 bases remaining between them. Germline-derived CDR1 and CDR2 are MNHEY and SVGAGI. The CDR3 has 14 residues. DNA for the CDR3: TGTGCCAGCAAACTTACCGGGAGCACAGATACGCAGTATTTT. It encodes CASKLTGSTDTQYF.

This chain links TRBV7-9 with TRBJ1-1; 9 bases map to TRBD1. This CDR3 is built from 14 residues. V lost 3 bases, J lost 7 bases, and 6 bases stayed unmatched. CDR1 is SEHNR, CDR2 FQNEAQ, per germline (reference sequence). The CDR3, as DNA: TGTGCCAGCAGCTTGCGACAGGGGGAGAGTGAAGCTTTCTTT. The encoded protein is CASSLRQGESEAFF.

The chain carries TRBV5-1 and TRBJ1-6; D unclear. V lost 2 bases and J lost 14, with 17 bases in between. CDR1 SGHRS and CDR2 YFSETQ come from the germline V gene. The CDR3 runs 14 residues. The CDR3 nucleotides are TGCGCCAGCAGCTTAGGGCCCCCCGGGGAGTCCCTCCACTTT. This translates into CASSLGPPGESLHF.

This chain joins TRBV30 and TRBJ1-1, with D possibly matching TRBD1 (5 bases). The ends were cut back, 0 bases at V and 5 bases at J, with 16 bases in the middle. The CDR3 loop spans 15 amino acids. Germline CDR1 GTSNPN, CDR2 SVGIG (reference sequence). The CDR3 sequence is CAWSVPGHQGTEAFF. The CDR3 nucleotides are TGTGCCTGGAGTGTACCGGGCCACCAGGGTACTGAAGCTTTCTTT.

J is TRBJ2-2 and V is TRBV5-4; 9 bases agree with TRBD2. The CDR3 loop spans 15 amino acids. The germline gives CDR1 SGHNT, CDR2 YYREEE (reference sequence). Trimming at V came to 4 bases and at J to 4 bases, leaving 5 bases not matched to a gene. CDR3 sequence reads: CASSAGGLGTGELFF. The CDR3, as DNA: TGTGCCAGCAGCGCGGGGGGGCTGGGCACCGGGGAGCTGTTTTTT.

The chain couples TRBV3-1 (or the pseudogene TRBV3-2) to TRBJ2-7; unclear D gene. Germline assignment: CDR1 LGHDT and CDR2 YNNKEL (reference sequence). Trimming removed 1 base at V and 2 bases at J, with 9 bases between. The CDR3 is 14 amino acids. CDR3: CASSQANRAYEQYF. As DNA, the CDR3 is TGTGCCAGCAGCCAAGCGAACCGAGCCTACGAGCAGTACTTC.

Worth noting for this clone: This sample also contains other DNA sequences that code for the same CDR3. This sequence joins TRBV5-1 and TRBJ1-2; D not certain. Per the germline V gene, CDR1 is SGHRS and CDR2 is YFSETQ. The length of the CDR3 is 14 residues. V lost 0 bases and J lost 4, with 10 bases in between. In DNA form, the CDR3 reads TGCGCCAGCAGCTTGGAGGGCCGGGGCTATGGCTACACCTTC. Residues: CASSLEGRGYGYTF.

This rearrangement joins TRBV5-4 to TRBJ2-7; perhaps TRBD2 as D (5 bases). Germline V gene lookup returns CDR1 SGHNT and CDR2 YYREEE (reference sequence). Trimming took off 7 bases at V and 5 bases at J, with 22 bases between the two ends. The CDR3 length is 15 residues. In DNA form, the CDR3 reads TGTGCCAGCGGTCCCGGCAAGGCGGGTTATGACGAGCAGTACTTC. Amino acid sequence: CASGPGKAGYDEQYF.